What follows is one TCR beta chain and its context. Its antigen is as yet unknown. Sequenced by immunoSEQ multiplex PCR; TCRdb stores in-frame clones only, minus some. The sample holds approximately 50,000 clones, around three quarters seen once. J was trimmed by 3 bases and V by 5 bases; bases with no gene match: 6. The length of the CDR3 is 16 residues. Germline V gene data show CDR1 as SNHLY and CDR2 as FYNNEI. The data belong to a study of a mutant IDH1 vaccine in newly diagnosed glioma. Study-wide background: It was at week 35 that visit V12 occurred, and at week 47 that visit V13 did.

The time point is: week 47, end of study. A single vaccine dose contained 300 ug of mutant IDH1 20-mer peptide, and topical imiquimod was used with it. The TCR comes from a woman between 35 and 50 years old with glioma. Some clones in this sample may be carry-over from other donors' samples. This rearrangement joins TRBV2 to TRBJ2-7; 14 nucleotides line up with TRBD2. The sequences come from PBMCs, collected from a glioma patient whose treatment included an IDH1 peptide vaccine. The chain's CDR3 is CASSQSGTSGGYEQYF. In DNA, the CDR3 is TGTGCCAGCAGTCAGTCCGGGACTAGCGGGGGCTACGAGCAGTACTTC.